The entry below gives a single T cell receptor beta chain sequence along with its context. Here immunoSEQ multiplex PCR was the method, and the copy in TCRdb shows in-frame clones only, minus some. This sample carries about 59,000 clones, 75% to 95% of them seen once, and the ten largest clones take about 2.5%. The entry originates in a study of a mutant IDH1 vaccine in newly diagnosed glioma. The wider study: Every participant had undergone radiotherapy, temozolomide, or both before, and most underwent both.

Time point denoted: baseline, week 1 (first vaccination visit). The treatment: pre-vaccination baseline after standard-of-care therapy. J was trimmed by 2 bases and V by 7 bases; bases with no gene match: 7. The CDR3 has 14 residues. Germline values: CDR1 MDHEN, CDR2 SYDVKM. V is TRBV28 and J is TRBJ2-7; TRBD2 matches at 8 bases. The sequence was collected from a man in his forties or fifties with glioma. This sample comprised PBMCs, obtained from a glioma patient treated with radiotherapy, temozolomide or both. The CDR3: CASNSGGRPYEQYF. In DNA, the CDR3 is TGTGCCAGCAATTCAGGCGGGAGGCCCTACGAGCAGTACTTC.